The 2 T cell receptor beta chains reported below all come from one sample, sequenced in a study of tumor-infiltrating lymphocytes in oesophageal squamous cell carcinoma. TCRdb processed the PCR reads anew with MiXCR; each CDR3 protein has one entry. The repertoire holds fewer than 15,000 distinct CDR3 sequences, with roughly half as singletons. What was sequenced was blood. These receptors all come from a female donor with esophageal squamous cell carcinoma.

This clonotype has ten or more counts. J is TRBJ2-1 and V is TRBV7-9; 9 bases match TRBD2. The CDR3 loop spans 17 amino acids. V lost 5 bases to trimming and J lost 7 bases; unmatched junction nucleotides: 15. In germline, CDR1 is SEHNR, CDR2 FQNEAQ (reference sequence). DNA of the CDR3: TGTGCCAGCAGCCCAGCAGCTAGCGGGATCTTCTGGAATGAGCAGTTCTTC. This gives the protein CASSPAASGIFWNEQFF.

As for this clonotype: The conserved phenylalanine or tryptophan is not found at the CDR3 terminus, so this likely reflects a read error. No DNA is shown, since the ends of the CDR3 on it are uncertain; the CDR3 is the one TCRdb lists. The chain carries TRBV7-9 and TRBJ2-1; the table's D call TRBD1 went unverified against the DNA. CDR1 and CDR2 from the germline V gene are SEHNR and FQNEAQ (reference sequence). Termini included, the CDR3 measures 17 amino acids. CDR3 amino acids: CASSLAPLNPYGYTFGS.